The rows below give T cell receptor beta chains drawn from one sample of a study of T-cell reconstitution after alpha-beta-depleted transplantation in children. TCRdb fed the PCR reads into MiXCR, producing one record per CDR3 protein. The sample includes 200,000 or so distinct CDR3 sequences, 6.3% seen only once; the top ten take about 4.4%. The sample in question was PBMCs, obtained before TCRalphabeta/CD19-depleted stem cell transplant. All receptors come from a girl under three years old with combined immunodeficiency, due to receive a stem cell transplant. Each CDR3 is given with its conserved first and last residue. D genes are given only for firm matches. Only some rows state a clone size, as once, few, many or a class for expanded clones.

D	V	J	size	CDR3	DNA
.	TRBV14	TRBJ2-3	many	CASSQGQLNTDTQYF	TGTGCCAGCAGCCAAGGGCAACTTAACACAGATACGCAGTATTTT
.	TRBV9	TRBJ1-2	few	CASSVSSDSYGYTF	TGTGCCAGCAGCGTATCATCGGACAGCTATGGCTACACCTTC
.	TRBV29-1	TRBJ1-1	many	CSVEDLGDTEAFF	TGCAGCGTTGAAGATCTAGGGGACACTGAAGCTTTCTTT
TRBD1	TRBV6-2/TRBV6-3	TRBJ2-7	few	CASSYLQGGPYEQYF	TGTGCCAGCAGTTACCTACAGGGGGGACCATACGAGCAGTACTTC
.	TRBV3-1	TRBJ2-1	many	CASSQDSWTIRYNEQFF	TGTGCCAGCAGCCAAGATAGCTGGACGATAAGGTACAATGAGCAGTTCTTC
.	TRBV6-2/TRBV6-3	TRBJ2-7	.	CASSYGGPLEQYF	TGTGCCAGCAGTTACGGGGGGCCCTTGGAGCAGTACTTC
TRBD2	TRBV28	TRBJ2-7	many	CASSWGGKYEQYF	TGTGCCAGCAGTTGGGGGGGGAAATACGAGCAGTACTTC
.	TRBV27	TRBJ2-3	many	CASTPRGYDTDTQYF	TGTGCCAGCACCCCCAGGGGCTACGACACAGATACGCAGTATTTT
TRBD2	TRBV6-1	TRBJ2-1	many	CASSEGGGLAAYNEQFF	TGTGCCAGCAGTGAGGGAGGGGGACTAGCGGCCTACAATGAGCAGTTCTTC
.	TRBV7-3	TRBJ2-1	many	CASGTANNEQFF	TGTGCCAGCGGGACGGCGAACAATGAGCAGTTCTTC
.	TRBV5-5	TRBJ1-1	many	CASSLSLNTEAFF	TGTGCCAGCAGCTTGTCACTTAACACTGAAGCTTTCTTT
.	TRBV24-1	TRBJ2-1	few	CAASDTRGAGYNEQFF	TGTGCCGCCAGTGATACACGGGGGGCCGGCTACAATGAGCAGTTCTTC
.	TRBV7-8	TRBJ2-5	many	CASSFELHRLEIETQYF	TGTGCCAGCAGCTTCGAACTACATCGGCTGGAGATAGAGACCCAGTACTTC
TRBD1	TRBV28	TRBJ1-3	many	CASSFHRGAGNTIYF	TGTGCCAGCAGTTTCCACAGGGGAGCTGGAAACACCATATATTTT
.	TRBV18	TRBJ2-7	few	CASSPGQNPHYEQYF	TGTGCCAGCTCTCCCGGACAGAACCCCCACTACGAGCAGTACTTC
.	TRBV5-1	TRBJ1-1	many	CASSLGITNTEAFF	TGCGCCAGCAGCTTGGGGATTACGAACACTGAAGCTTTCTTT
.	TRBV4-2	TRBJ2-7	many	CASSQEKSSYEQYF	TGTGCCAGCAGCCAAGAGAAAAGCTCCTACGAGCAGTACTTC
.	TRBV4-2	TRBJ2-5	few	CASSQTTGRETQYF	TGTGCCAGCAGCCAAACCACAGGGAGGGAGACCCAGTACTTC
.	TRBV28	TRBJ1-2	.	CASSLRQPNYGYTF	TGTGCCAGCAGTTTAAGACAACCCAACTATGGCTACACCTTC
.	TRBV6-5	TRBJ1-1	many	CASSYSISALREAFF	TGTGCCAGCAGTTACTCGATTTCAGCCCTGCGGGAAGCTTTCTTT
.	TRBV2	TRBJ2-2	few	CASSEAPGTAGLELFF	TGTGCCAGCAGTGAAGCGCCCGGGACGGCCGGGTTAGAGCTGTTTTTT
.	TRBV12-3/TRBV12-4	TRBJ2-1	many	CASSFESGPNEQFF	TGTGCCAGCAGTTTCGAGAGCGGGCCCAATGAGCAGTTCTTC
TRBD2	TRBV6-5	TRBJ2-7	many	CASSFNPMGLAVLEQYF	TGTGCCAGCAGTTTTAACCCTATGGGACTAGCGGTCCTAGAGCAGTACTTC
.	TRBV3-1	TRBJ2-7	many	CASTHGSEQYF	TGTGCCAGCACCCATGGGAGCGAGCAGTACTTC
.	TRBV15	TRBJ2-1	many	CATSRTNVADNEQFF	TGTGCCACCAGCAGAACCAATGTGGCCGACAATGAGCAGTTCTTC
.	TRBV3-1	TRBJ2-1	many	CASSRTSMWGDEQFF	TGTGCCAGCAGCCGTACTAGTATGTGGGGCGATGAGCAGTTCTTC
.	TRBV20-1	TRBJ2-7	many	CSPKRGITEQYF	TGCAGTCCGAAGCGCGGGATCACCGAGCAGTACTTC
.	TRBV19	TRBJ1-1	.	CASSRGSVGESEAFF	TGTGCCAGTAGTAGAGGATCCGTAGGGGAGTCTGAAGCTTTCTTT
.	TRBV9	TRBJ2-7	many	CASSVGSSSQYEQYF	TGTGCCAGCAGCGTAGGTAGTTCATCCCAATACGAGCAGTACTTC
.	TRBV29-1	TRBJ1-5	many	CSVDAWVAQPQHF	TGCAGCGTTGACGCCTGGGTGGCTCAGCCCCAGCATTTT
TRBD2	TRBV7-6	TRBJ2-1	many	CASSQRGEYNEQFF	TGTGCCAGCAGCCAGCGGGGTGAATACAATGAGCAGTTCTTC
TRBD2	TRBV7-9	TRBJ2-7	.	CASSSSSGGEQYF	TGTGCCAGCAGCTCCTCTAGCGGGGGCGAGCAGTACTTC
TRBD2	TRBV7-3	TRBJ2-5	many	CASSLTGRLAGVETQYF	TGTGCCAGCAGCTTAACCGGCCGGCTAGCGGGAGTAGAGACCCAGTACTTC
TRBD2	TRBV12-3/TRBV12-4	TRBJ2-7	few	CASSRLAGLPYEQYF	TGTGCCAGCAGTCGACTAGCGGGACTTCCCTACGAGCAGTACTTC
TRBD2	TRBV28	TRBJ2-2	many	CASGGRENRAGELFF	TGTGCCAGCGGCGGGCGGGAGAATAGGGCCGGGGAGCTGTTTTTT
TRBD2	TRBV5-1	TRBJ2-2	many	CASSFLTGTSIYSGELFF	TGCGCCAGCAGTTTTTTAACCGGGACTAGCATATACTCCGGGGAGCTGTTTTTT
TRBD1	TRBV7-2	TRBJ1-5	many	CASSSPGQGSNQPQHF	TGTGCCAGCAGCTCGCCGGGACAGGGGAGCAATCAGCCCCAGCATTTT
.	TRBV29-1	TRBJ2-7	few	CSVSQGYEQYF	TGCAGCGTCTCCCAGGGCTACGAGCAGTACTTC
.	TRBV2	TRBJ2-3	many	CASGSEATDTQYF	TGTGCCAGCGGTTCTGAGGCGACAGATACGCAGTATTTT
TRBD2	TRBV7-7	TRBJ2-1	many	CASSRTSGSANEQFF	TGTGCTAGCAGCCGGACTAGCGGGAGTGCTAATGAGCAGTTCTTC
.	TRBV28	TRBJ1-2	many	CASSLGPAGWNYGYTF	TGTGCCAGCAGTTTAGGCCCAGCGGGCTGGAACTATGGCTACACCTTC
.	TRBV7-9	TRBJ2-7	many	CASSSPLIAPFQYEQYF	TGTGCCAGCAGCTCGCCTCTCATAGCGCCTTTCCAGTACGAGCAGTACTTC
.	TRBV28	TRBJ2-7	many	CASVGGVAGRGYEQYF	TGTGCCAGCGTAGGGGGGGTAGCGGGCAGGGGCTACGAGCAGTACTTC
TRBD1	TRBV30	TRBJ1-5	.	CAWKSGTGGGQPQHF	TGTGCCTGGAAATCGGGTACAGGGGGGGGTCAGCCCCAGCATTTT
TRBD1	TRBV7-2	TRBJ1-4	many	CASSLQTGAGLKLFF	TGTGCCAGCAGCTTACAGACAGGGGCCGGCTTAAAACTGTTTTTT
.	TRBV29-1	TRBJ1-2	many	CSGLQADSGYTF	TGCAGCGGGTTACAGGCTGACTCTGGCTACACCTTC
.	TRBV6-2/TRBV6-3	TRBJ2-5	many	CASSQGILRPETQYF	TGTGCCAGCAGCCAAGGGATTCTTCGGCCGGAGACCCAGTACTTC
.	TRBV7-6	TRBJ2-5	few	CASSSPPGLKGEETQYF	TGTGCCAGCAGCTCCCCCCCGGGCCTTAAGGGGGAAGAGACCCAGTACTTC
TRBD2	TRBV29-1	TRBJ2-5	many	CSVPLAGGLLLETQYF	TGCAGCGTCCCTCTAGCGGGGGGATTGCTTTTAGAGACCCAGTACTTC
TRBD2	TRBV12-3/TRBV12-4	TRBJ2-7	many	CASGRARYEQYF	TGTGCCAGCGGGAGGGCCAGGTACGAGCAGTACTTC
TRBD1	TRBV20-1	TRBJ2-7	many	CSAVGQDSYEQYF	TGCAGTGCTGTGGGACAGGACTCCTACGAGCAGTACTTC
TRBD1	TRBV11-3	TRBJ2-5	many	CASSLRGGAVGQETQYF	TGTGCCAGCAGCTTGAGAGGGGGCGCGGTAGGACAAGAGACCCAGTACTTC
TRBD2	TRBV4-2	TRBJ2-2	once	CASSRSGLAGTPSNTGELFF	TGTGCCAGCAGCCGCTCCGGACTAGCGGGTACTCCCTCGAACACCGGGGAGCTGTTTTTT
TRBD2	TRBV7-6	TRBJ2-1	many	CASSLVAGEAISEQFF	TGTGCCAGCAGCTTAGTAGCGGGAGAAGCAATAAGTGAGCAGTTCTTC
.	TRBV9	TRBJ2-1	.	CASSVDISSYNEQFF	TGTGCCAGCAGCGTAGACATTAGCTCCTACAATGAGCAGTTCTTC